The clone carrying this TCR beta chain was detected only a few times. The antigen remains unidentified. This entry is derived from a study of T cell repertoires in cytomegalovirus infection. Whole-study findings and limits: HLA-C-restricted CMV clonotypes gave the most frequent clonotype in two of eight donors.

In germline, CDR1 is DFQATT, CDR2 SNEGSKA (reference sequence). V dropped 3 bases and J dropped 0 bases, with 14 bases sitting between them. The CDR3 spans 15 residues. TCRdb re-derived calls from the reads in MiXCR, one entry per CDR3 protein. The table has 150,000 to 200,000 distinct CDR3 sequences, roughly 14% seen once. This TCR was recovered from a human donor in good health (CMV status not recorded). Some clones in this sample may be carry-over from other donors' samples. The chain combines TRBV20-1 with TRBJ1-1; D is possibly TRBD1 (5 bases). Sequenced input: PBMCs. The CDR3, as DNA: TGCAGTGCTAGGGGGGGGGGAGGGATGAACACTGAAGCTTTCTTT. Its protein product is CSARGGGGMNTEAFF.